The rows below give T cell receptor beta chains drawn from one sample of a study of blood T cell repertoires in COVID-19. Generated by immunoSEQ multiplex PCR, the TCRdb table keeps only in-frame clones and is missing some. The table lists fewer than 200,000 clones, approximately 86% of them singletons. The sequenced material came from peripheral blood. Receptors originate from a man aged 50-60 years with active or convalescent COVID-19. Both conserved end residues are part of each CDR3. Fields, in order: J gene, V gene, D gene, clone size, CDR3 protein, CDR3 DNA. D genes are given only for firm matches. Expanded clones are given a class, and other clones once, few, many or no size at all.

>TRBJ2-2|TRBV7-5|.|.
CVRSLIAREANTGELFF
TGTGTCAGAAGCTTAATTGCGAGGGAGGCGAACACCGGGGAGCTGTTTTTT
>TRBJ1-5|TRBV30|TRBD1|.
CAWSGQGNQPQHF
TGTGCCTGGAGTGGACAGGGGAATCAGCCCCAGCATTTT
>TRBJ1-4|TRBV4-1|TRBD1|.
CASSQDGTGGEKLFF
TGCGCCAGCAGCCAAGACGGGACAGGGGGCGAAAAACTGTTTTTT
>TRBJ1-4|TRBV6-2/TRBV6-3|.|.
CASSRTSTNEKLFF
TGTGCCAGCAGTCGGACATCAACTAATGAAAAACTGTTTTTT
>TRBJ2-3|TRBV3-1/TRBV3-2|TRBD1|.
CASSRPGGAAGMTDTQYF
TGTGCCAGCAGCCGCCCAGGGGGCGCGGCGGGGATGACAGATACGCAGTATTTT
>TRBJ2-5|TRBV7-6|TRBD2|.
CASNLGTSGQETQYF
TGTGCCAGCAACTTGGGGACTAGCGGGCAAGAGACCCAGTACTTC
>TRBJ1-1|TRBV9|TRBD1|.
CASSAGTGNVETEAFF
TGTGCCAGCAGCGCCGGGACAGGGAATGTTGAAACTGAAGCTTTCTTT
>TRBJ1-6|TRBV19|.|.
CASISSSSYNSPLHF
TGTGCCAGTATTTCATCGAGCTCCTATAATTCACCCCTCCACTTT
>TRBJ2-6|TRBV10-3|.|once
CATFINRDTGANVLTF
TGTGCCACATTTATCAACCGGGACACTGGGGCCAACGTCCTGACTTTC
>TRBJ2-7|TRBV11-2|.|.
CASSVNPGGAYEQYF
TGTGCCAGCAGCGTCAACCCTGGGGGGGCTTACGAGCAGTACTTC
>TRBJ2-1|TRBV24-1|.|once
CATSDFGPNEQFF
TGTGCCACCAGTGATTTTGGCCCCAATGAGCAGTTCTTC
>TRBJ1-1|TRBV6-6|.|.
CASIRRGGNTEAFF
TGTGCCAGCATAAGGCGGGGGGGGAACACTGAAGCTTTCTTT
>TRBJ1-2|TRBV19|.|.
CASSAGGEVVNYGYTF
TGTGCCAGTAGTGCAGGAGGCGAGGTGGTTAACTATGGCTACACCTTC
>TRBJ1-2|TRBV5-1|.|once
CASSPQAYTHYGYTF
TGCGCCAGCAGTCCGCAGGCTTACACTCACTATGGCTACACCTTC
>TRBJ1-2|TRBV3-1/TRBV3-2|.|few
CASRGSGRENGYTF
TGTGCCAGTCGGGGGTCGGGACGGGAGAATGGCTACACCTTC
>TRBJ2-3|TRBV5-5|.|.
CASSLVSDTQYF
TGTGCCAGCAGCTTGGTCTCAGATACGCAGTATTTT
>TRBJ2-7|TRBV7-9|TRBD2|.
CASSLDVAGVNEQYF
TGTGCCAGCAGCTTAGATGTAGCGGGAGTGAACGAGCAGTACTTC
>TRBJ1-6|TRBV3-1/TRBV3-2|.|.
CASRRGGTNSPLHF
TGTGCCAGCAGAAGGGGAGGGACCAACTCACCCCTCCACTTT
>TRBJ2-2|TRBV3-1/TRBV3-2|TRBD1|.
CASSSRGAGQGSGELFF
TGTGCCAGCAGCTCCCGAGGGGCGGGACAGGGTTCCGGGGAGCTGTTTTTT
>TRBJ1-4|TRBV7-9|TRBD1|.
CASRQTGASGEKLFF
TGTGCCAGCAGACAAACAGGGGCATCCGGAGAAAAACTGTTTTTT
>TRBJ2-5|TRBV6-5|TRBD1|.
CASSSVGGRGETQYF
TGTGCCAGCAGTTCCGTTGGGGGCAGGGGGGAGACCCAGTACTTC
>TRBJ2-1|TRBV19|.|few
CASSPPEPNEQFF
TGTGCCAGTAGTCCCCCTGAGCCCAATGAGCAGTTCTTC
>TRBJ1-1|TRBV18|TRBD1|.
CASSPQRQGAAEAFF
TGTGCCAGCTCACCACAGAGACAGGGGGCTGCTGAAGCTTTCTTT
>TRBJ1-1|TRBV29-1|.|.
CSVDLSGNTEAFF
TGCAGCGTTGATCTTTCCGGGAACACTGAAGCTTTCTTT
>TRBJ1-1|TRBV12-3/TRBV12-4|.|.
CASTPRRNTEAFF
TGTGCCAGCACACCTCGGAGGAACACTGAAGCTTTCTTT
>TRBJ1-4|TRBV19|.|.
CASSISEKLFF
TGTGCCAGTAGTATCAGTGAAAAACTGTTTTTT
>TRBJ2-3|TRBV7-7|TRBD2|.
CASSLGMDKREGTDTQYF
TGTGCCAGCAGCTTAGGAATGGACAAGCGGGAGGGAACAGATACGCAGTATTTT
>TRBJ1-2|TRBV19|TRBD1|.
CASSRSGGNYGYTF
TGTGCCAGTAGTCGGTCAGGGGGGAACTATGGCTACACCTTC
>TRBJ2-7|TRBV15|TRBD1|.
CATSREGQGYYEQYF
TGTGCCACCAGCAGAGAGGGACAGGGATACTACGAGCAGTACTTC
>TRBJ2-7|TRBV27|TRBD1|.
CASSLYLRTGGDEQYF
TGTGCCAGCAGTTTATATCTGAGAACAGGGGGCGACGAGCAGTACTTC
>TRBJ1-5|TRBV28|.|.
CASSVQNQPQHF
TGTGCCAGCAGCGTCCAGAATCAGCCCCAGCATTTT
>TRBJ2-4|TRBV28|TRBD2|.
CASSPGLAGEWRAKNIQYF
TGTGCCAGCAGTCCGGGACTAGCGGGGGAGTGGAGGGCCAAAAACATTCAGTACTTC
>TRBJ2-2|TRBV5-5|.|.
CASSSTFRGGRSTGELFF
TGTGCCAGCAGCTCTACATTTAGAGGGGGACGAAGCACCGGGGAGCTGTTTTTT
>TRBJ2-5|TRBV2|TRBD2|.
CASSLAEETQYF
TGTGCCAGCAGTCTAGCGGAAGAGACCCAGTACTTC
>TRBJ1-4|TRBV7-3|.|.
CASSAGTNEKLFF
TGTGCCAGCAGCGCGGGTACTAATGAAAAACTGTTTTTT